The 17 T cell receptor beta chains given below trace back to one sample, sequenced in a study of molecular identifiers for immune sequencing clone quantification. A single record per CDR3 protein comes from TCRdb applying MiXCR to the PCR reads. This repertoire shows roughly 93,000 distinct CDR3 sequences, around 27% found once; its top ten account for 0.78%. The sequencing input was naive CD8+ T cells from blood, with Jurkat cell RNA spiked in. Described subset: FACS-sorted CD8+CD4-CCR7+CD45RA+ naive T cells. All receptors derive from a human donor in good health. Some libraries in this study had Jurkat cell RNA spiked in.

This clonotype was detected a few times. The chain couples TRBV19 to TRBJ2-1, with a possible D match to TRBD2 (6 bases). Germline-derived CDR1 and CDR2 are LNHDA and SQIVND (reference sequence). V was cut by 3 bases and J by 0 bases, with 9 bases left in between. This CDR3 spans 15 amino acids. As DNA, the CDR3 is TGTGCCAGTAGTATCTGGGGGGACTCCTACAATGAGCAGTTCTTC. This encodes CASSIWGDSYNEQFF.

Comment on this clonotype: This may stem from a read error, because a much larger clone lies one nucleotide away. The genes are TRBV10-3 and TRBJ2-3, with 12 positions matching TRBD2. This CDR3 has 13 residues. Germline CDR1 ENHRY, CDR2 SYGVKD. CDR3 nucleotide sequence: TGTGCCACCCGACTAGCGGGGGAAGATATGCAGTATTTT. Translating it yields CATRLAGEDMQYF.

J is TRBJ2-1 and V is TRBV7-9; the D gene is possibly TRBD1 (7 bases). V shed 5 bases and J shed 9 bases, with 14 bases lying between them. This CDR3 spans 13 amino acids. Germline V gene data show CDR1 as SEHNR and CDR2 as FQNEAQ (reference sequence). CDR3 DNA sequence: TGTGCCAGCAGCGCGCAGGGGGAGGTTGAGCAGTTCTTC. It translates to CASSAQGEVEQFF.

Remarks on this clonotype: A read error is possible here, since a much larger clone lies one base away. CDR3 bases: TGTGCCAGCAGCGTAGCGGGGGGGCAGATCAGCACAGATACGCAGTATTTT. Translated: CASSVAGGQISTDTQYF. The chain couples TRBV9 to TRBJ2-3; TRBD2 matches at 8 bases. Germline values: CDR1 SGDLS, CDR2 YYNGEE. The CDR3 runs to 17 residues. V gave up 0 bases and J gave up 0 bases; unmatched junction bases: 6.

The chain has TRBV28 and TRBJ2-7, with 7 bases matching TRBD1. With 2 bases clipped from V and 4 bases from J, the junction kept 8 bases outside the gene matches. CDR3 length: 15 amino acids. Germline V gives CDR1 MDHEN, CDR2 SYDVKM. CDR3 DNA: TGTGCCAGCAGTTTAAGGGGGCTTCTACATTACGAGCAGTACTTC. This sequence encodes CASSLRGLLHYEQYF. Complete variable domain (other parts from reference TRBV28 and TRBJ2-7): DVKVTQSSRYLVKRTGEKVFLECVQDMDHENMFWYRQDPGLGLRLIYFSYDVKMKEKGDIPEGYSVSREKKERFSLILESASTNQTSMYLCASSLRGLLHYEQYFGPGTRLTVT.

This clonotype has more than one count but fewer than ten. The chain carries TRBV27 and TRBJ2-7, with D perhaps being TRBD1 or TRBD2 (5 bases each). The germline V gene encodes CDR1 MNHEY and CDR2 SMNVEV (reference sequence). V was pared by 2 bases and J by 2 bases, with 7 bases between. The CDR3 extends over 13 amino acids. The CDR3 is CASSLRGPYEQYF. For the CDR3, the DNA is TGTGCCAGCAGTTTAAGGGGACCCTACGAGCAGTACTTC.

This clonotype was counted many times. V usage is TRBV29-1 and J usage is TRBJ2-3, with TRBD1 identical over 8 bases. The CDR3 loop spans 14 amino acids. The germline CDR1 and CDR2 sequences are SQVTM and ANQGSEA. The CDR3 DNA is TGCACCGCGGGACCTGACAGGGGTACAGATACGCAGTATTTT. Translated, it gives CTAGPDRGTDTQYF.

This clonotype was seen at least ten times. This chain uses TRBV27 with TRBJ2-7, with 11 bases that match TRBD1. CDR3 size: 14 residues. The V gene's germline CDR1 is MNHEY and CDR2 SMNVEV (reference sequence). The ends lost 4 bases at V and 5 bases at J; junction bases unmatched: 4. This chain's CDR3 is CASSWGQGVDEQYF. In nucleotides, the CDR3 is TGTGCCAGCAGTTGGGGACAGGGGGTCGACGAGCAGTACTTC.

This clonotype has at least ten counts. The V gene is TRBV10-2, the J gene TRBJ2-5; D is unclear. The germline CDR1 and CDR2 sequences are WSHSY and SAAADI. The CDR3 runs to 11 residues. Deletions cut 3 bases from V and 7 bases from J, with 6 bases between. The CDR3 reads CASSEAGTQYF. The CDR3 DNA follows: TGCGCCAGCAGTGAAGCTGGGACCCAGTACTTC.

In this sample, this clonotype turned up a few times. The rearrangement joins TRBV28 to TRBJ1-2; TRBD1 matches 9 bases. The germline CDR1 and CDR2 sequences are MDHEN and SYDVKM. The J segment lost 8 bases and the V segment lost 4 bases, leaving 8 bases of the junction unmatched. This CDR3 comprises 14 residues. CDR3 sequence: CASSSDRGDWGYTF. The CDR3, as DNA: TGTGCCAGCAGTTCAGACAGGGGGGATTGGGGCTACACCTTC.

This clonotype was seen only once. This sequence may be a read error, since a much larger clone differs from it by one base. J is TRBJ1-1 and V is TRBV6-5; no definite D call. V shed 4 bases and J shed 8 bases, with 11 bases lying between them. The germline V gene encodes CDR1 MNHEY and CDR2 SVGAGI. This CDR3 comprises 12 residues. CDR3 amino acids: CASSCVGAEAFF. DNA of the CDR3: TGTGCCAGCAGTTGCGTCGGCGCCGAAGCTTTCTTT.

The table lists this clonotype with many counts. This chain links TRBV7-9 with TRBJ2-3, with a tentative D call TRBD1 (5 bases). V lost 4 bases to trimming and J lost 2 bases, with 16 bases between them. Germline V lookup: CDR1 SEHNR, CDR2 FQNEAQ (reference sequence). The CDR3 consists of 16 residues. The CDR3 sequence: CASSSYPRQYTDTQYF. CDR3 DNA: TGTGCCAGCAGCTCTTACCCACGACAGTACACAGATACGCAGTATTTT.

Only a few counts were recorded for this clonotype. Compared with germline, one end of the junction differs, possibly owing to a read error. CDR3 sequence (DNA): TGCAGTGCTGGAGAACCAGACAGTCTCTATGGCTACACCTTC. It yields the protein CSAGEPDSLYGYTF. This rearrangement joins TRBV20-1 to TRBJ1-2, with D possibly TRBD1 on 5 matching bases. This CDR3 region has 14 residues. Germline CDR1 is DFQATT and CDR2 is SNEGSKA (reference sequence).

A note on this clonotype: Just one base apart from a much larger clone, this may be a read error. The chain links TRBV6-5 to TRBJ1-5, with no clear D. CDR3 length: 12 residues. Per germline, CDR1 MNHEY and CDR2 SVGAGI. The CDR3 coding sequence is TGTGCCAGCAGTACCCCCGTTCAGCCCCAGCAATTT. This encodes CASSTPVQPQQF.

This clonotype was picked up many times. The chain uses TRBV27 and TRBJ2-5; 8 bases agree with TRBD1. The CDR3 loop spans 14 amino acids. J lost 4 bases, V lost 6 bases, and 7 bases had no gene match. Germline V gives CDR1 MNHEY, CDR2 SMNVEV (reference sequence). CDR3 region: CASSISGGPETQYF. The CDR3 DNA is TGTGCCAGCAGCATTTCAGGGGGCCCAGAGACCCAGTACTTC.

CDR3 sequence: CASSLWRSTDTQYF. In nucleotides, the CDR3 is TGTGCCAGCAGTTTGTGGCGGAGCACAGATACGCAGTATTTT. This chain connects TRBV12-3 or TRBV12-4 to TRBJ2-3; D is undetermined. V was cut by 3 bases and J by 0 bases, with 7 bases left in between. The CDR3 is 14 amino acids.

This clonotype was detected a few times. The chain joins TRBV6-5 to TRBJ2-7; D is ambiguous. V was cut by 0 bases and J by 4 bases, with 10 bases left in between. Germline CDR1 MNHEY, CDR2 SVGAGI. The CDR3 consists of 14 residues. The CDR3 DNA sequence: TGTGCCAGCAGTTACTCGATGTTCCGTTACGAGCAGTACTTC. Its protein product is CASSYSMFRYEQYF.